The 30 T cell receptor beta chains given below trace back to one sample, sequenced in a study of PD-1 blockade in mismatch repair-deficient tumors. The assay was immunoSEQ multiplex PCR, and TCRdb's table has in-frame clones only and misses some. The sample includes approximately 38,000 clones, around 79% seen only once; the top ten take 22%. Sequencing used peripheral blood, obtained 4 weeks after starting pembrolizumab. The receptor source for this set is an adult with mismatch repair-deficient cancer.

The sample holds a few counts of this clone. The genes are TRBV5-1 and TRBJ2-5; D is uncertain. With 4 bases removed from V and 5 bases from J, the gap between germline ends came to 9 bases. This CDR3 is 12 amino acids long. Germline lookup yields CDR1 SGHRS and CDR2 YFSETQ. CDR3 bases: TGCGCCAGCAGCCTACGTGGGGAGACCCAGTACTTC. This encodes CASSLRGETQYF.

The chain recombines TRBV4-1 with TRBJ2-3, with 8 bases lining up with TRBD2. The CDR3 is 18 residues long. Germline CDR1 MGHRA, CDR2 YSYEKL. The V segment lost 0 bases and the J segment 2 bases; nucleotides outside the gene matches: 10. CDR3 protein: CASSQEVGGRSDTDTQYF. The CDR3 coding sequence is TGCGCCAGCAGCCAAGAAGTCGGCGGGAGGTCTGACACAGATACGCAGTATTTT.

V and J are TRBV11-1 and TRBJ2-3; TRBD1 might be the D (5 bases). V was cut by 2 bases and J by 3 bases, with 21 bases left in between. The CDR3 has 18 residues. Per the germline V gene, CDR1 is SGHAT and CDR2 is FQDESV (reference sequence). The CDR3, as DNA: TGTGCCAGCAGCTTAATTACTCTCCAGGGCCTGAAGACAGATACGCAGTATTTT. Translated: CASSLITLQGLKTDTQYF.

The gene calls are TRBV15 and TRBJ2-5; no firm D call. The DNA end is a closer match to TRBJ2-7, so the J assignment may be wrong. The length of the CDR3 is 17 residues. The germline CDR1 and CDR2 sequences are LNHNV and YYDKDF (reference sequence). The CDR3 region has the DNA TGTGCCACCAGCAGTCTACAAGCCACCACTACTACCTACGAGCAGTACTTC. Translated, it gives CATSSLQATTTTYEQYF.

The J gene is TRBJ2-5, the V gene TRBV13; 12 positions agree with TRBD2. Germline loops: CDR1 PRHDT, CDR2 FYEKMQ (reference sequence). The junction had 3 bases not matched to a gene; V was cut back by 5 bases and J by 2 bases. The CDR3 contains 15 residues. CDR3 nucleotides: TGTGCCAGCAGCCAGCTAGCGGGAGGGCAAGAGACCCAGTACTTC. It is translated as CASSQLAGGQETQYF.

The chain uses TRBV6-6 and TRBJ1-2; TRBD1 agrees at 11 bases. V gave up 5 bases and J gave up 5 bases; unmatched junction bases: 7. This CDR3 spans 15 amino acids. The germline gives CDR1 MNHNY, CDR2 SVGAGI (reference sequence). The DNA for the CDR3 is TGTGCCAGCAGTCAACGGGACAGGGGGACGTATGGCTACACCTTC. Amino acids: CASSQRDRGTYGYTF.

The rearrangement links TRBV27 to TRBJ2-7; 9 nucleotides agree with TRBD2. The CDR3 covers 14 residues. Germline CDR1 and CDR2: MNHEY and SMNVEV (reference sequence). V shed 2 bases and J 5 bases; nucleotides not matched to a gene: 4. In DNA, the CDR3 is TGTGCCAGCAGTTTACTGACTAGCGGAGACGAGCAGTACTTC. Its protein product is CASSLLTSGDEQYF.

This chain uses TRBV4-1 with TRBJ2-7, with 15 bases that match TRBD2. Per the germline V gene, CDR1 is MGHRA and CDR2 is YSYEKL. The CDR3 covers 18 residues. The junction had 12 bases not matched to a gene; V was cut back by 6 bases and J by 3 bases. CDR3 bases: TGCGCCAGCAGACCCGGACTAGCGGGAGGGTTAGCTGTCTACGAGCAGTACTTC. Protein product: CASRPGLAGGLAVYEQYF.

The chain's CDR3 is CASGTNTFKAQYF. CDR3 DNA: TGTGCCAGCGGGACAAACACGTTTAAGGCCCAGTACTTC. V gene TRBV28 combines with J gene TRBJ2-5; tentatively, D is TRBD1 (6 bases). V lost 8 bases and J lost 9, with 19 bases in between. The length of the CDR3 is 13 residues. Germline CDR1 is MDHEN and CDR2 is SYDVKM.

The J gene is TRBJ2-7, the V gene TRBV18; D perhaps matches TRBD1 (6 bases). Germline CDR1 KGHSH, CDR2 LQKENI. This CDR3 comprises 13 residues. V was pared by 4 bases and J by 2 bases, with 9 bases between. As DNA, the CDR3 is TGTGCCAGCTCACGTACAGGGCCCTACGAGCAGTACTTC. It codes for CASSRTGPYEQYF.

The J gene is TRBJ2-1, the V gene TRBV6-5, with 8 positions matching TRBD2. V trimming: 2 bases; J trimming: 7 bases; junction bases outside the gene matches: 10. CDR1 is MNHEY and CDR2 is SVGAGI in the germline V gene. CDR3 length: 16 residues. CDR3 nucleotides: TGTGCCAGCAGTTACCGAGGGCGGGAGGCGGGGAATGAGCAGTTCTTC. Translating gives CASSYRGREAGNEQFF.

The sample holds one count of this clone. This chain joins TRBV10-3 and TRBJ2-5, with TRBD2 identical over 8 bases. After removal of 6 bases from V and 5 bases from J, the junction contained 20 bases not matched to a gene. Germline V CDR1 and CDR2: ENHRY, SYGVKD. The CDR3 covers 18 residues. In DNA form, the CDR3 reads TGTGCCATCAGGGGATCTAGCGGGTCCCCCCTAACCCGGGAGACCCAGTACTTC. It codes for CAIRGSSGSPLTRETQYF.

This chain joins TRBV4-3 and TRBJ2-1; 9 bases are a match to TRBD1. This CDR3 is built from 17 residues. CDR1 is LGHNA, CDR2 YSLEER, per germline. V gave up 1 base and J gave up 9 bases; unmatched junction bases: 13. The CDR3 DNA follows: TGCGCCAGCAGCCAAGTATTACAGGGGGCCCGCGGGGGTGAGCAGTTCTTC. This sequence encodes CASSQVLQGARGGEQFF.

The chain carries TRBV9 and TRBJ2-3, with TRBD2 identical over 13 bases. V lost 3 bases to trimming and J lost 0 bases; unmatched junction nucleotides: 4. The CDR3 runs 17 residues. CDR1 and CDR2 (germline): SGDLS, YYNGEE. The CDR3: CASSGGLAGLSTDTQYF. The DNA for the CDR3 is TGTGCCAGCAGCGGGGGACTAGCGGGGCTTAGCACAGATACGCAGTATTTT.

The V gene is TRBV28, the J gene TRBJ2-7, with 10 bases fitting TRBD1. This CDR3 spans 14 amino acids. CDR1 is MDHEN, CDR2 SYDVKM, per germline. V dropped 8 bases and J dropped 2; count of bases not matched to a gene: 6. This CDR3 is CASHPGTGAYEQYF. The DNA for the CDR3 is TGTGCCAGCCACCCCGGGACAGGGGCCTACGAGCAGTACTTC.

This chain links TRBV5-1 with TRBJ2-5; D call uncertain. The CDR3 covers 12 residues. Trimming removed 1 base at V and 4 bases at J, with 5 bases between. The V gene's germline CDR1 is SGHRS and CDR2 YFSETQ. CDR3 amino acids: CASSLLLETQYF. The DNA of the CDR3 is TGCGCCAGCAGCTTGCTATTAGAGACCCAGTACTTC.

This chain links TRBV11-2 with TRBJ2-2; D gene unclear. The CDR3 has 13 amino acids. The germline CDR1 and CDR2 sequences are SGHAT and FQNNGV. Between the trimmed V and J ends, which lost 0 bases and 6 bases, there was a span of 5 bases. The CDR3, as DNA: TGTGCCAGCAGCTTAGATGGGCCCGGGGAGCTGTTTTTT. This translates into CASSLDGPGELFF.

This clone was seen a handful of times. The chain uses TRBV19 and TRBJ2-2; 9 bases align to TRBD2. This CDR3 region has 14 residues. V shed 6 bases, J shed 7 bases, and the junction held 6 bases outside the gene matches. Germline CDR1 is LNHDA and CDR2 is SQIVND (reference sequence). Written as DNA, the CDR3 is TGTGCCAGTAGATGGACTAGCGAGGGCGGGGAGCTGTTTTTT. The encoded protein is CASRWTSEGGELFF.

The J gene is TRBJ2-1, the V gene TRBV5-1; perhaps TRBD2 as D (5 bases). The germline CDR1 and CDR2 sequences are SGHRS and YFSETQ. Trimming removed 2 bases at V and 10 bases at J, with 16 bases between. The CDR3 runs to 14 residues. The CDR3 reads CASSLPTGRMEQFF. CDR3 bases: TGCGCCAGCAGCTTACCCACGGGGAGAATGGAGCAGTTCTTC.

A single count supports this clone. The gene calls are TRBV19 and TRBJ2-7; D ambiguous. Germline-derived CDR1 and CDR2 are LNHDA and SQIVND (reference sequence). CDR3 length equals 13 residues. Trimming shortened V by 2 bases and J by 3 bases, and 8 bases separated the two germline ends. In DNA, the CDR3 is TGTGCCAGTAGTATATTCGGTAGCTACGAGCAGTACTTC. This codes for CASSIFGSYEQYF.

The rearrangement links TRBV7-9 to TRBJ1-2, with 10 bases that match TRBD1. Germline CDR1 is SEHNR and CDR2 is FQNEAQ (reference sequence). This CDR3 has 13 residues. J gave up 8 bases and V 4 bases, and 4 bases lay outside the gene matches. The CDR3: CASSSGTGVGYTF. The CDR3 DNA reads as TGTGCCAGCAGCTCAGGGACAGGGGTCGGCTACACCTTC.

This clone has a handful of counts. This chain uses TRBV27 with TRBJ1-2, with D possibly being TRBD1 (5 bases). This CDR3 contains 18 residues. Germline loops: CDR1 MNHEY, CDR2 SMNVEV (reference sequence). Trimming pared 2 bases from V and 2 bases from J, leaving 21 bases between. CDR3 protein: CASSLVGSGRGENYGYTF. The CDR3 nucleotides are TGTGCCAGCAGTTTAGTGGGGTCAGGTAGGGGCGAGAACTATGGCTACACCTTC.

The chain employs TRBV19 and TRBJ1-5; D possibly corresponds to TRBD1 (6 bases). Trimming stripped 4 bases from V and 6 bases from J, with 13 bases between. The CDR3 runs to 14 residues. Germline CDR1 LNHDA, CDR2 SQIVND (reference sequence). CDR3 protein: CASSTGGLGQPQHF. The CDR3 DNA sequence: TGTGCCAGTAGTACCGGGGGGCTGGGTCAGCCCCAGCATTTT.

V gene TRBV27 combines with J gene TRBJ1-3; the D is unclear. The CDR3 sequence is 14 residues long. The V and J ends lost 6 bases and 6 bases respectively, with 15 bases between them. Germline lookup yields CDR1 MNHEY and CDR2 SMNVEV (reference sequence). For the CDR3, the DNA is TGTGCCAGCAGGCCCACAGAATTGGCAAACACCATATATTTT. This codes for CASRPTELANTIYF.

This chain joins TRBV20-1 and TRBJ2-1, with 8 nucleotides matching TRBD1. Per germline, CDR1 DFQATT and CDR2 SNEGSKA (reference sequence). Trimming removed 5 bases from V and 8 bases from J; junction bases left unmatched: 2. The CDR3 spans 11 residues. The CDR3 region is CSAYRGYEQFF. The CDR3 DNA sequence: TGCAGTGCTTACAGGGGGTATGAGCAGTTCTTC.

The rearrangement links TRBV9 to TRBJ2-3; D is unclear. Germline loops: CDR1 SGDLS, CDR2 YYNGEE. V lost 1 base and J 0 bases, leaving 6 bases between the germline ends. The CDR3 has 14 residues. This chain's CDR3 is CASSVSPSTDTQYF. In DNA, the CDR3 is TGTGCCAGCAGCGTATCGCCCAGCACAGATACGCAGTATTTT.

This clone appeared a single time. This chain joins TRBV6-5 and TRBJ2-2; no reliable D call. Germline CDR1 is MNHEY and CDR2 is SVGAGI. The CDR3 spans 14 residues. V gave up 2 bases and J gave up 7 bases, with 11 bases separating them. This chain's CDR3 is CASSYNGAIGELFF. CDR3 bases: TGTGCCAGCAGTTACAATGGAGCCATCGGGGAGCTGTTTTTT.

The chain is built from TRBV7-9 and TRBJ2-6; D perhaps matches TRBD2 (5 bases). The germline V gene has CDR1 SEHNR and CDR2 FQNEAQ (reference sequence). Trimming removed 6 bases from V and 1 base from J, with 7 bases in between. The CDR3 loop spans 14 amino acids. The CDR3, as DNA: TGTGCCAGCAGGCGGAGGTCTGGGGCCAACGTCCTGACTTTC. Its translation: CASRRRSGANVLTF.

The rearrangement joins TRBV30 to TRBJ2-7, with TRBD1 matching over 10 bases. Trimming at V came to 7 bases and at J to 3 bases, leaving 18 bases not matched to a gene. This CDR3 has 17 residues. Germline values: CDR1 GTSNPN, CDR2 SVGIG (reference sequence). The CDR3 reads CAFRDRGGGWLSYEQYF. CDR3 nucleotides: TGTGCCTTCCGGGACAGGGGAGGCGGGTGGCTAAGCTACGAGCAGTACTTC.

This clone was observed many times. This chain links TRBV9 with TRBJ2-2; TRBD2 is a possible D gene (5 bases). The ends were cut back, 3 bases at V and 3 bases at J, with 12 bases in the middle. The germline V gene has CDR1 SGDLS and CDR2 YYNGEE. The CDR3 runs 15 residues. The CDR3 here is CASSAEGLYTGELFF. CDR3 DNA sequence: TGTGCCAGCAGCGCCGAAGGACTGTACACCGGGGAGCTGTTTTTT.